These T cell receptor beta chains were read from a single sample in a study of response to subunit inactivated influenza vaccine. TCRdb reanalysed the RT-PCR reads using MiXCR and keeps one entry per CDR3 protein. This table has 450,000 to 600,000 distinct CDR3 sequences, 7.2% appearing once. The sequenced sample was PBMCs from blood, obtained about 24 months after vaccination. These TCRs come from a man aged 45 to 75 who received an inactivated influenza vaccine. Both conserved end residues are part of each CDR3. The order of the fields is J gene, clone size, D gene, V gene, CDR3 protein, CDR3 DNA. The D gene is left open where the match is weak. Clone size is stated in some rows and not others, as once, few, many or a class when expanded.

J: TRBJ2-7
size: few
D: -
V: TRBV7-3
CDR3: CASSSNLVGEQYF
DNA: TGTGCCAGCAGCTCCAACCTTGTGGGAGAGCAGTACTTC

J: TRBJ1-5
size: few
D: TRBD1
V: TRBV7-2
CDR3: CASSKGQGYSNQPQHF
DNA: TGTGCCAGCAGCAAGGGACAGGGATATAGCAATCAGCCCCAGCATTTT

J: TRBJ2-5
size: -
D: -
V: TRBV7-9
CDR3: CASSTQTVGETQYF
DNA: TGTGCCAGCAGCACCCAGACAGTAGGAGAGACCCAGTACTTC

J: TRBJ2-1
size: many
D: -
V: TRBV29-1
CDR3: CSVGGLYNEQFF
DNA: TGCAGCGTCGGAGGGCTCTACAATGAGCAGTTCTTC

J: TRBJ1-6
size: few
D: -
V: TRBV12-3/TRBV12-4
CDR3: CASRQSSNSPLHF
DNA: TGTGCCAGTAGACAGTCCTCTAATTCACCCCTCCACTTT

J: TRBJ2-1
size: few
D: -
V: TRBV12-3/TRBV12-4
CDR3: CASSLRESNEQFF
DNA: TGTGCCAGCAGTTTAAGGGAATCCAATGAGCAGTTCTTC

J: TRBJ2-3
size: -
D: TRBD2
V: TRBV6-1
CDR3: CASRAGGGTDTQYF
DNA: TGTGCCAGCAGAGCGGGAGGGGGGACAGATACGCAGTATTTT

J: TRBJ2-2
size: many
D: TRBD2
V: TRBV5-1
CDR3: CASKTSSNTGELFF
DNA: TGCGCCAGCAAGACTAGCTCGAACACCGGGGAGCTGTTTTTT

J: TRBJ1-5
size: -
D: -
V: TRBV6-6
CDR3: CASSYSGFQPQHF
DNA: TGTGCCAGCAGTTACTCCGGGTTTCAGCCCCAGCATTTT

J: TRBJ2-2
size: many
D: TRBD1
V: TRBV4-1
CDR3: CASSQPDRGQTGELFF
DNA: TGCGCCAGCAGCCAGCCGGACAGGGGGCAAACCGGGGAGCTGTTTTTT

J: TRBJ1-6
size: many
D: TRBD1
V: TRBV7-8
CDR3: CASSYLTGGSSSYNSPLHF
DNA: TGTGCCAGCTCTTACCTAACAGGGGGGTCGAGCTCCTATAATTCACCCCTCCACTTT

J: TRBJ2-2
size: many
D: -
V: TRBV7-2
CDR3: CASSWGGPRPGELFF
DNA: TGTGCCAGCAGCTGGGGGGGCCCCCGGCCCGGGGAGCTGTTTTTT

J: TRBJ1-2
size: many
D: -
V: TRBV12-3/TRBV12-4
CDR3: CASSVGQLTNYGYTF
DNA: TGTGCCAGCAGTGTCGGACAGCTAACAAACTATGGCTACACCTTC

J: TRBJ2-5
size: few
D: -
V: TRBV7-9
CDR3: CASSLMKETQYF
DNA: TGTGCCAGCAGCTTAATGAAGGAGACCCAGTACTTC

J: TRBJ2-3
size: many
D: TRBD2
V: TRBV2
CDR3: CASSERPSGGTDTQYF
DNA: TGTGCCAGCAGTGAACGGCCCAGCGGGGGCACAGATACGCAGTATTTT

J: TRBJ1-2
size: -
D: TRBD1
V: TRBV9
CDR3: CASSASTNTGGIRYGYTF
DNA: TGTGCCAGCAGCGCCAGCACTAACACAGGGGGCATCAGGTATGGCTACACCTTC

J: TRBJ2-7
size: -
D: -
V: TRBV11-2
CDR3: CASSLYPSGNNYEQYF
DNA: TGTGCCAGCAGCTTATATCCCTCCGGAAATAACTACGAGCAGTACTTC

J: TRBJ2-6
size: few
D: TRBD1
V: TRBV27
CDR3: CASGQRGTGGANVLTF
DNA: TGTGCCAGCGGCCAACGGGGGACAGGTGGGGCCAACGTCCTGACTTTC

J: TRBJ2-7
size: -
D: -
V: TRBV20-1
CDR3: CSVPGRNSYEQYF
DNA: TGCAGTGTTCCGGGGCGGAACTCCTACGAGCAGTACTTC

J: TRBJ1-2
size: many
D: TRBD1
V: TRBV7-9
CDR3: CASSSGGEIGYGYTF
DNA: TGTGCCAGCAGCTCAGGGGGCGAGATCGGCTATGGCTACACCTTC

J: TRBJ2-7
size: many
D: -
V: TRBV20-1
CDR3: CSPGEQYF
DNA: TGCAGTCCAGGGGAGCAGTACTTC

J: TRBJ2-3
size: -
D: -
V: TRBV9
CDR3: CASSPEGSGHSTDTQYF
DNA: TGTGCCAGCAGCCCCGAAGGTAGCGGCCACAGCACAGATACGCAGTATTTT

J: TRBJ1-5
size: -
D: -
V: TRBV29-1
CDR3: CSVGEGPGQPQHF
DNA: TGCAGCGTTGGTGAGGGGCCGGGGCAGCCCCAGCATTTT

J: TRBJ1-3
size: many
D: -
V: TRBV20-1
CDR3: CSASTGVTAGNTIYF
DNA: TGCAGTGCTAGTACAGGAGTTACCGCTGGAAACACCATATATTTT

J: TRBJ2-2
size: few
D: -
V: TRBV5-1
CDR3: CASLAGGNTGELFF
DNA: TGCGCCAGCTTAGCTGGTGGTAACACCGGGGAGCTGTTTTTT

J: TRBJ2-3
size: few
D: TRBD1
V: TRBV4-2
CDR3: CASSQEGTGLNTQYF
DNA: TGTGCCAGCAGCCAAGAAGGGACAGGGCTAAATACGCAGTATTTT

J: TRBJ1-1
size: many
D: -
V: TRBV5-6
CDR3: CASSFPDRKNTEAFF
DNA: TGTGCCAGCAGCTTTCCCGACAGGAAGAACACTGAAGCTTTCTTT

J: TRBJ2-2
size: many
D: TRBD2
V: TRBV5-6
CDR3: CASSRLAGEAGELFF
DNA: TGTGCCAGCAGCCGACTAGCGGGAGAAGCCGGGGAGCTGTTTTTT

J: TRBJ2-7
size: few
D: TRBD2
V: TRBV11-2
CDR3: CASSLSSGGFYEQYF
DNA: TGTGCCAGCAGCCTCTCTAGCGGGGGGTTCTACGAGCAGTACTTC

J: TRBJ2-7
size: few
D: -
V: TRBV19
CDR3: CASSMDSRTYEQYF
DNA: TGTGCCAGTAGTATGGACAGCCGAACCTACGAGCAGTACTTC

J: TRBJ2-1
size: few
D: TRBD1
V: TRBV7-3
CDR3: CASSERGRLNEQFF
DNA: TGTGCCAGCAGCGAGAGGGGGCGACTCAATGAGCAGTTCTTC

J: TRBJ1-1
size: -
D: -
V: TRBV6-1
CDR3: CASRRADYEAFF
DNA: TGTGCCAGCAGGAGGGCAGATTATGAAGCTTTCTTT

J: TRBJ2-1
size: many
D: TRBD2
V: TRBV5-1
CDR3: CASSLEGSGRGQFF
DNA: TGCGCCAGCAGCTTGGAAGGTAGCGGGAGGGGGCAGTTCTTC

J: TRBJ2-3
size: few
D: -
V: TRBV28
CDR3: CASTTPGAEDTQYF
DNA: TGTGCCAGCACTACTCCAGGGGCTGAAGATACGCAGTATTTT

J: TRBJ2-3
size: many
D: TRBD2
V: TRBV20-1
CDR3: CSAREGLAGDTDTQYF
DNA: TGCAGTGCTAGAGAAGGACTAGCGGGAGACACAGATACGCAGTATTTT

J: TRBJ2-3
size: few
D: -
V: TRBV5-1
CDR3: CASSLGARDTQYF
DNA: TGCGCCAGCAGCTTGGGGGCGCGGGATACGCAGTATTTT

J: TRBJ2-5
size: -
D: TRBD2
V: TRBV6-1
CDR3: CASKTYGTSLETQYF
DNA: TGTGCCAGCAAAACGTATGGGACTAGCTTGGAGACCCAGTACTTC

J: TRBJ1-3
size: many
D: -
V: TRBV12-3/TRBV12-4
CDR3: CASSFRGLGLSRSGNTIYF
DNA: TGTGCCAGCAGTTTTCGGGGCCTTGGGCTTAGCCGCTCTGGAAACACCATATATTTT